The TCR beta chain under discussion was sequenced for a study of Graves' ophthalmopathy and Graves' hyperthyroidism. Ophthalmopathy not arising within 18 months of follow-up defined hyperthyroidism as stable. Other autoimmune disease, uncontrolled infection, pregnancy and lactation led to exclusion. This clonotype was counted at least ten times. The CDR3 totals 15 residues. CDR1 SEHNR and CDR2 FQNEAQ come from the germline V gene (reference sequence). V was clipped by 5 bases and J by 9 bases, with 22 bases between them. Amplified material comprised TCR beta CDR3 regions derived from RNA transcripts. HTBI primers were employed in first-round RT-PCR, then a second-round multiplex PCR followed. One entry per CDR3 protein results from TCRdb running MiXCR on the multiplex PCR reads. The data show some 350,000 distinct CDR3 sequences, about 15% seen once.

The source material was peripheral blood. This sequence originates from an adult woman with stable Graves' hyperthyroidism. The chain joins TRBV7-9 to TRBJ2-5, with D perhaps given as TRBD1 or TRBD2 (6 bases each). CDR3 sequence reads: CASSTRSAGRGPQYF. As DNA, the CDR3 is TGTGCCAGCAGCACCCGTTCCGCAGGCCGGGGGCCCCAGTACTTC.